The 17 T cell receptor beta chains in this list originate from one sample, sequenced in a study of blood T cell repertoires in COVID-19. Here immunoSEQ multiplex PCR was the method, and the copy in TCRdb shows in-frame clones only, minus some. The table has approximately 210,000 clones, roughly 87% seen once; the top ten hold roughly 2%. Sequencing used peripheral blood. The receptors stem from a man aged 35-49 years with active or convalescent COVID-19.

The chain joins TRBV27 to TRBJ1-2; 10 bases fit TRBD1. V was pared by 4 bases and J by 8 bases, with 10 bases of the junction left unmatched. Germline V gives CDR1 MNHEY, CDR2 SMNVEV (reference sequence). The CDR3 totals 15 residues. In DNA form, the CDR3 reads TGTGCCAGCAGTTCATCCGGGACAGGGGTACTGGGCTACACCTTC. It specifies CASSSSGTGVLGYTF.

CDR3 DNA: TGTGCCAGCAGTTTCTTCCAACAGGGGATCCACACTGAAGCTTTCTTT. It translates to CASSFFQQGIHTEAFF. The gene calls are TRBV28 and TRBJ1-1, with 7 nucleotides matching TRBD1. The V and J ends lost 3 bases and 3 bases, in that order; junction bases with no gene match: 10. Germline CDR1 MDHEN, CDR2 SYDVKM. The CDR3 is 16 amino acids.

The chain joins TRBV19 to TRBJ2-1; 8 bases fit TRBD1. This CDR3 has 13 amino acids. The germline CDR1 and CDR2 sequences are LNHDA and SQIVND (reference sequence). Unmatched junction bases numbered 3, after V lost 6 bases and J lost 5 bases. CDR3 sequence reads: CASRMGQDNEQFF. The CDR3 DNA reads TGTGCCAGTAGGATGGGACAGGACAATGAGCAGTTCTTC. The full variable domain, its missing parts supplied by reference TRBV19 and TRBJ2-1, is DGGITQSPKYLFRKEGQNVTLSCEQNLNHDAMYWYRQDPGQGLRLIYYSQIVNDFQKGDIAEGYSVSREKKESFPLTVTSAQKNPTAFYLCASRMGQDNEQFFGPGTRLTVL.

The rearrangement uses TRBV5-6 and TRBJ1-1, with TRBD1 as a possible D gene (5 bases). The V gene's germline CDR1 is SGHDT and CDR2 YYEEEE. This CDR3 has 16 residues. Deletions cut 0 bases from V and 1 base from J, with 13 bases between. The CDR3 here is CASSLELGLQNTEAFF. In nucleotides, the CDR3 is TGTGCCAGCAGCTTGGAATTGGGGCTTCAGAACACTGAAGCTTTCTTT.

The V and J genes are TRBV9 and TRBJ2-7; 11 bases align to TRBD1. Losses at the gene ends were 1 base for V and 4 bases for J; bases not matched to a gene: 1. The CDR3 runs to 14 residues. Per the germline V gene, CDR1 is SGDLS and CDR2 is YYNGEE. The CDR3 sequence: CASSVRDRGYEQYF. The CDR3 nucleotides read TGTGCCAGCAGCGTACGGGACAGGGGGTACGAGCAGTACTTC. Full variable domain (missing parts from reference TRBV9 and TRBJ2-7): DSGVTQTPKHLITATGQRVTLRCSPRSGDLSVYWYQQSLDQGLQFLIQYYNGEERAKGNILERFSAQQFPDLHSELNLSSLELGDSALYFCASSVRDRGYEQYFGPGTRLTVT.

This clone has only a few counts. This chain uses TRBV6-5 with TRBJ1-2; 8 bases are shared with TRBD1. The V gene's germline CDR1 is MNHEY and CDR2 SVGAGI. The CDR3 totals 15 residues. V shed 2 bases, J shed 1 base, and the junction held 3 bases outside the gene matches. Written as DNA, the CDR3 is TGTGCCAGCAGTTACGGACAGGGAGTTAACTATGGCTACACCTTC. Residues: CASSYGQGVNYGYTF.

The rearrangement uses TRBV9 and TRBJ2-7; 8 bases map to TRBD1. V lost 3 bases, J lost 4 bases, and 9 bases stayed unmatched. Germline V gene data show CDR1 as SGDLS and CDR2 as YYNGEE. The CDR3 totals 15 residues. Written as DNA, the CDR3 is TGTGCCAGCAGCGAACGGCCGGACAGGGAGTACGAGCAGTACTTC. It is translated as CASSERPDREYEQYF.

This chain joins TRBV5-1 and TRBJ2-1, with TRBD2 matching 10 bases. Germline V CDR1 and CDR2: SGHRS, YFSETQ. This CDR3 has 15 amino acids. Germline trimming cut 2 bases from V and 6 bases from J; bases unmatched to any gene: 5. The CDR3 region has the DNA TGCGCCAGCAGCTTACGAGCGGGGGGGCCCAATGAGCAGTTCTTC. Translated: CASSLRAGGPNEQFF.

The chain links TRBV27 to TRBJ2-5, with 10 bases matching TRBD2. V lost 3 bases, J lost 5 bases, and 9 bases stayed unmatched. This CDR3 region has 16 residues. Germline CDR1 is MNHEY and CDR2 is SMNVEV (reference sequence). The DNA for the CDR3 is TGTGCCAGCAGTTTGACTAGCGGGCCTCTAGGGGAGACCCAGTACTTC. Protein: CASSLTSGPLGETQYF.

The chain combines TRBV7-3 with TRBJ2-1; 7 bases are a match to TRBD2. The CDR3 spans 14 residues. The V and J ends lost 6 bases and 5 bases, in that order; junction bases with no gene match: 7. Germline V gene sequence: CDR1 SGHTA, CDR2 FQGTGA. The CDR3 protein is CASSRAGVNNEQFF. The CDR3 nucleotides are TGTGCCAGCAGTCGGGCGGGGGTAAACAATGAGCAGTTCTTC.

This chain uses TRBV29-1 with TRBJ2-7; D not resolved. The CDR3 length is 11 residues. V gave up 4 bases and J gave up 4 bases, with 8 bases separating them. Germline CDR1 reads SQVTM; CDR2 reads ANQGSEA. The CDR3 DNA reads TGCAGCGTTGTGGTCGAGTACGAGCAGTACTTC. Protein product: CSVVVEYEQYF.

This chain uses TRBV9 with TRBJ2-3; 8 bases match TRBD2. The germline gives CDR1 SGDLS, CDR2 YYNGEE. V lost 3 bases and J lost 4; bases outside the gene matches: 7. CDR3 length equals 15 residues. In DNA, the CDR3 is TGTGCCAGCAGCGCGCCGGGGGGGCGGCCAGATACGCAGTATTTT. Its protein product is CASSAPGGRPDTQYF.

This chain links TRBV5-4 with TRBJ2-7; possible D gene TRBD1, 6 bases. Germline CDR1 SGHNT, CDR2 YYREEE (reference sequence). There are 15 residues in the CDR3. The ends were cut back, 0 bases at V and 1 base at J, with 11 bases in the middle. The CDR3 here is CASSLVQGPSYEQYF. The CDR3 DNA sequence: TGTGCCAGCAGCTTGGTACAGGGACCTTCCTACGAGCAGTACTTC.

V and J are TRBV13 and TRBJ2-5, with 14 bases that match TRBD2. This CDR3 region has 14 residues. The junction had 5 bases not matched to a gene; V was cut back by 11 bases and J by 3 bases. CDR1 and CDR2 (germline): PRHDT, FYEKMQ (reference sequence). The CDR3 protein is CAWGLAGEEETQYF. In nucleotides, the CDR3 is TGTGCCTGGGGACTAGCGGGGGAGGAAGAGACCCAGTACTTC.

The genes are TRBV5-1 and TRBJ1-1; weak D call: TRBD1 (5 bases). This CDR3 region has 15 residues. V lost 3 bases to trimming and J lost 2 bases, with 14 bases between them. Germline-derived CDR1 and CDR2 are SGHRS and YFSETQ. DNA for the CDR3: TGCGCCAGCAGCTCAATGTCCGACAGTAACACTGAAGCTTTCTTT. It translates to CASSSMSDSNTEAFF. The entire variable domain, with the rest obtained from reference TRBV5-1 and TRBJ1-1, is as follows: KAGVTQTPRYLIKTRGQQVTLSCSPISGHRSVSWYQQTPGQGLQFLFEYFSETQRNKGNFPGRFSGRQFSNSRSEMNVSTLELGDSALYLCASSSMSDSNTEAFFGQGTRLTVV.

This clone was seen only once. The chain uses TRBV7-3 and TRBJ1-6; no firm D call. The CDR3 has 15 amino acids. In germline, CDR1 is SGHTA, CDR2 FQGTGA. The V and J ends lost 2 bases and 10 bases respectively, with 15 bases between them. The CDR3 DNA reads TGTGCCAGCAGCTTAGGAATAGCTCCCGGATCACCCCTCCACTTT. The encoded protein is CASSLGIAPGSPLHF.

The chain joins TRBV5-8 to TRBJ2-7; the D gene is possibly TRBD1 (5 bases). The CDR3 covers 14 residues. Trimming stripped 4 bases from V and 5 bases from J, with 16 bases between. Germline lookup yields CDR1 SGHTS and CDR2 YDEGEE. This CDR3 reads CASSIYRSGDEQYF. In nucleotides, the CDR3 is TGTGCCAGCAGCATCTACAGGTCTGGGGACGAGCAGTACTTC.